The source of this TCR beta chain is a study of tumor and adjacent non-tumor tissue in lung cancer. Overall study: There were about twelve adenocarcinoma, 2 squamous cell carcinoma and 1 small cell lung cancer cases. On average, productive TCRbeta reads reached a few million per sample. Study-wide results and limits: Top 100 clones took a larger repertoire share in normal lung.

Germline CDR1 is SGHDT and CDR2 is YYEEEE. The length of the CDR3 is 15 residues. V was pared by 8 bases and J by 3 bases, with 9 bases of the junction left unmatched. Three rounds of nested PCR, following a modified ARM-PCR protocol, produced the TCRbeta library. Via MiXCR, TCRdb re-called the multiplex PCR reads, giving one row per CDR3 protein. Of around 74,000 distinct CDR3 sequences listed, under 70% are singletons. This sample's RNA came from whole unsorted tissue. As regards this clonotype: The target antigen is unknown.

This receptor was obtained from a woman aged 70-85 years with non-small cell lung cancer. The sequenced material came from lung tumor tissue. The chain employs TRBV5-6 and TRBJ2-1, with TRBD2 matching 9 bases. CDR3 nucleotides: TGTGCCAGTAGCCAAGGGACTAGCTGCTACAATGAGCAGTTCTTC. This encodes CASSQGTSCYNEQFF.